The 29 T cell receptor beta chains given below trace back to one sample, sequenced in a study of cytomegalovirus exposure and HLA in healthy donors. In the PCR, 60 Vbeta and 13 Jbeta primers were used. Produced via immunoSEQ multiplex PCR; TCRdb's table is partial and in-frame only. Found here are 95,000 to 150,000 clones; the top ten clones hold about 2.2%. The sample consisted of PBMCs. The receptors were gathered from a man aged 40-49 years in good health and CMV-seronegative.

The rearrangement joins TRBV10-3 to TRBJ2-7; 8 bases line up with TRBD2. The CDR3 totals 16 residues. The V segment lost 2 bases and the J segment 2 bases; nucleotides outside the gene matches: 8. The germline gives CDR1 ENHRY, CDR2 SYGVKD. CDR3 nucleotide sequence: TGTGCCATCAGTGAGACCAGCGGGAGAGGCCCCTACGAGCAGTACTTC. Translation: CAISETSGRGPYEQYF.

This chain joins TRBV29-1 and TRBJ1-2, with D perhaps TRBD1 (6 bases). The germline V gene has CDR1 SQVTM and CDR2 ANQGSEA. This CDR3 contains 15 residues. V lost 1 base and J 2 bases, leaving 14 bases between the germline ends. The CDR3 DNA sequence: TGCAGCGTTGAAGGCGGCCAGGGGATGAACTATGGCTACACCTTC. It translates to CSVEGGQGMNYGYTF.

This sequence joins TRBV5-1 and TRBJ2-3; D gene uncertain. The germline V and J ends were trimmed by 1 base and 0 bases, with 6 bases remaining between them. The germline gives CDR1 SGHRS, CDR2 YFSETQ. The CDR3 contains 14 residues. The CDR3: CASSLSPSTDTQYF. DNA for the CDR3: TGCGCCAGCAGCTTGAGCCCTAGCACAGATACGCAGTATTTT.

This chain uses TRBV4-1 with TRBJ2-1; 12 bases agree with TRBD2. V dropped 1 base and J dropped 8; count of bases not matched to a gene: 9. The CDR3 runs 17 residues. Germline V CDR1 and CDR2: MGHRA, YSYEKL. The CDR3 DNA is TGCGCCAGCAGCCAAGGCAAACTAGCGGGAGGACGGTATGAGCAGTTCTTC. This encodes CASSQGKLAGGRYEQFF.

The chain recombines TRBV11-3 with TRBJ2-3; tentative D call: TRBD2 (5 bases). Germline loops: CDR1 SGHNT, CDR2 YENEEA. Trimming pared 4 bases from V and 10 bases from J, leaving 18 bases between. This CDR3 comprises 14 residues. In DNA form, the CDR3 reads TGTGCCAGCAGCTCCCAACGGGAACAGTCGTCGCAGTATTTT. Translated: CASSSQREQSSQYF.

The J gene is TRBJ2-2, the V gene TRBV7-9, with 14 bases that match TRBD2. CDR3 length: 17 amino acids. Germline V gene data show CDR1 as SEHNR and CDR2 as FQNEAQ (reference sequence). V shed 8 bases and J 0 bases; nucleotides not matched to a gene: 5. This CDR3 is CASPRGLAGANTGELFF. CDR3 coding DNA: TGTGCCAGCCCGAGGGGACTAGCGGGGGCGAACACCGGGGAGCTGTTTTTT.

The CDR3 DNA follows: TGTGCCAGTACCGGGCAAGAGACCCAGTACTTC. It encodes CASTGQETQYF. The rearrangement uses TRBV2 and TRBJ2-5, with unresolved D. The V end lost 9 bases, the J end lost 2 bases, and 7 bases lay between the germline ends. The CDR3 has 11 residues. Germline assignment: CDR1 SNHLY and CDR2 FYNNEI.

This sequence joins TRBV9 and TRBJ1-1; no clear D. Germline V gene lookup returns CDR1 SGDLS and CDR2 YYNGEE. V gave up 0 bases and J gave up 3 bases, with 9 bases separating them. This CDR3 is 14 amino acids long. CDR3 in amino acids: CASSVGPGYTEAFF. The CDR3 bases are TGTGCCAGCAGCGTAGGTCCGGGTTACACTGAAGCTTTCTTT. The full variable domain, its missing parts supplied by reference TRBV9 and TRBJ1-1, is DSGVTQTPKHLITATGQRVTLRCSPRSGDLSVYWYQQSLDQGLQFLIQYYNGEERAKGNILERFSAQQFPDLHSELNLSSLELGDSALYFCASSVGPGYTEAFFGQGTRLTVV.

CDR3 in amino acids: CASSHGQGAIEDTQYF. The CDR3 nucleotides are TGTGCCAGCAGCCACGGACAGGGGGCGATTGAAGATACGCAGTATTTT. The gene calls are TRBV28 and TRBJ2-3, with 11 nucleotides matching TRBD1. From germline, CDR1 is MDHEN and CDR2 SYDVKM. With V trimmed by 6 bases and J by 5 bases, 10 bases remained unmatched. The CDR3 is made up of 16 amino acids.

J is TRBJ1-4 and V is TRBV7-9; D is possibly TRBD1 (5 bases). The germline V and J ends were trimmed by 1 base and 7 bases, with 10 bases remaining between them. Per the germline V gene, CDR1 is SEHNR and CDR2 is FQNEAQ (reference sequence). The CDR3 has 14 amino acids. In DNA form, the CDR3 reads TGTGCCAGCAGCTTAGGTGGGGCGTTTGAAAAACTGTTTTTT. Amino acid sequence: CASSLGGAFEKLFF.

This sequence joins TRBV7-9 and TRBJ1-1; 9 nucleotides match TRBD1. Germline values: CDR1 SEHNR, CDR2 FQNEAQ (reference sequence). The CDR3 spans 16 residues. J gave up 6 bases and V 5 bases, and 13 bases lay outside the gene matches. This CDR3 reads CASSRPPGQGPSEAFF. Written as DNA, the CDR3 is TGTGCCAGCAGCCGACCTCCGGGACAGGGTCCATCTGAAGCTTTCTTT.

CDR3 sequence: CASSLAAGALPLNTGELFF. The CDR3 nucleotides read TGTGCCAGCAGCTTAGCTGCTGGAGCACTGCCCTTGAACACCGGGGAGCTGTTTTTT. The chain employs TRBV7-9 and TRBJ2-2; D gene unclear. CDR1 is SEHNR, CDR2 FQNEAQ, per germline (reference sequence). Trimming pared 0 bases from V and 1 base from J, leaving 18 bases between. CDR3 length equals 19 residues. Supplemented by reference TRBV7-9 and TRBJ2-2, the full variable domain reads DTGVSQNPRHKITKRGQNVTFRCDPISEHNRLYWYRQTLGQGPEFLTYFQNEAQLEKSRLLSDRFSAERPKGSFSTLEIQRTEQGDSAMYLCASSLAAGALPLNTGELFFGEGSRLTVL.

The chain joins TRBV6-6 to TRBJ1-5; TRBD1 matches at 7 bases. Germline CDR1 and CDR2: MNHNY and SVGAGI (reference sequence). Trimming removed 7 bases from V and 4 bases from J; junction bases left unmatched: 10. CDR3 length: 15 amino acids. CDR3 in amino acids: CASTSGTETNQPQHF. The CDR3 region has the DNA TGTGCCAGCACTTCCGGGACAGAAACGAATCAGCCCCAGCATTTT.

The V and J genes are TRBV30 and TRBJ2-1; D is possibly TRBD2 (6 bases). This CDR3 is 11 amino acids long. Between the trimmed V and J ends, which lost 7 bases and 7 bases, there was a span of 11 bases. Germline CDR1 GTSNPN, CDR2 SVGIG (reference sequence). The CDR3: CASPGGNEQFF. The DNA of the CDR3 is TGTGCCTCCCCAGGAGGGAATGAGCAGTTCTTC. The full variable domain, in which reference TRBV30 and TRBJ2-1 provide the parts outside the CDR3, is SQTIHQWPATLVQPVGSPLSLECTVEGTSNPNLYWYRQAAGRGLQLLFYSVGIGQISSEVPQNLSASRPQDRQFILSSKKLLLSDSGFYLCASPGGNEQFFGPGTRLTVL.

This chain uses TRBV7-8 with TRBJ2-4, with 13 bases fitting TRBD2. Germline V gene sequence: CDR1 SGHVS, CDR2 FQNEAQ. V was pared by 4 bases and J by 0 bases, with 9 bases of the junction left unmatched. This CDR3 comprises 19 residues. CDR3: CASSYGTSGDNLAKNIQYF. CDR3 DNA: TGTGCCAGCAGCTACGGGACTAGCGGGGATAATCTAGCCAAAAACATTCAGTACTTC.

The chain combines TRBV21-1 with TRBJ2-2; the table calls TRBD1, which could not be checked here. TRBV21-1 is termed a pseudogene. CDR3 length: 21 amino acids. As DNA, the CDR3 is TGTGCCAGCAGCACGCTTCCCGGACAGGGGGAAAATCCCCTCAACACCGGGGAGCTGTTTTTT. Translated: CASSTLPGQGENPLNTGELFF.

The CDR3, as DNA: TGTGCCAGCAGTTACGCGACAGTGGTCACCGGGGAGCTGTTTTTT. Its protein is CASSYATVVTGELFF. The genes are TRBV6-6 and TRBJ2-2, with D possibly TRBD1 on 5 matching bases. CDR1 and CDR2 (germline): MNHNY, SVGAGI (reference sequence). The CDR3 length is 15 residues. Trimming took 2 bases from V and 4 from J, leaving 11 bases between them.

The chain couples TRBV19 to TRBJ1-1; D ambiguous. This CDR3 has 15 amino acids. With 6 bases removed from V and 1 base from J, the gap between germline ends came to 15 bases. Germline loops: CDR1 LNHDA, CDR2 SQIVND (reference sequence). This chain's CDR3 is CASRPNHGANTEAFF. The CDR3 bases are TGTGCCAGTAGACCGAATCACGGTGCGAACACTGAAGCTTTCTTT. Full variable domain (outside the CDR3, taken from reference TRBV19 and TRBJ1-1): DGGITQSPKYLFRKEGQNVTLSCEQNLNHDAMYWYRQDPGQGLRLIYYSQIVNDFQKGDIAEGYSVSREKKESFPLTVTSAQKNPTAFYLCASRPNHGANTEAFFGQGTRLTVV.

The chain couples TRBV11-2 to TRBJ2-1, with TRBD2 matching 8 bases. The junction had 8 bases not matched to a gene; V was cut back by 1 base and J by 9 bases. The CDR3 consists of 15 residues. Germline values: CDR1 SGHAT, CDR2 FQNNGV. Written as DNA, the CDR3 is TGTGCCAGCAGCTTAGGGGGACTAGTTGCAGGTGAGCAGTTCTTC. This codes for CASSLGGLVAGEQFF.

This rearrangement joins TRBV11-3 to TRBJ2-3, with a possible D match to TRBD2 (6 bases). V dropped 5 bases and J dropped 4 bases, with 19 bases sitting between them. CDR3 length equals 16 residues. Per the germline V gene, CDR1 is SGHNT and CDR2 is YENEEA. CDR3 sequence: CASSRRGRAGPDTQYF. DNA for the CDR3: TGTGCCAGCAGCCGGCGGGGCAGGGCGGGCCCAGATACGCAGTATTTT.

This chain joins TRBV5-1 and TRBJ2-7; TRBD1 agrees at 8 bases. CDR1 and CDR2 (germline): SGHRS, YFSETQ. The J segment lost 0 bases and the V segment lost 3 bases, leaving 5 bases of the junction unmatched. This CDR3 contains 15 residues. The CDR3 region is CASSSTGVSSYEQYF. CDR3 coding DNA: TGCGCCAGCAGCTCGACAGGGGTTAGCTCCTACGAGCAGTACTTC. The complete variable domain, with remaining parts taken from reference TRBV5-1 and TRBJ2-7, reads KAGVTQTPRYLIKTRGQQVTLSCSPISGHRSVSWYQQTPGQGLQFLFEYFSETQRNKGNFPGRFSGRQFSNSRSEMNVSTLELGDSALYLCASSSTGVSSYEQYFGPGTRLTVT.

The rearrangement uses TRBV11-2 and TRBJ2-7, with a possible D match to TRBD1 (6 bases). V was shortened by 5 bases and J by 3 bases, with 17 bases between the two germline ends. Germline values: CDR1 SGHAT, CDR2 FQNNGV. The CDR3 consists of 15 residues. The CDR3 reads CASSLTGSVIYEQYF. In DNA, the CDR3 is TGTGCCAGCAGCCTGACAGGTAGCGTGATCTACGAGCAGTACTTC.

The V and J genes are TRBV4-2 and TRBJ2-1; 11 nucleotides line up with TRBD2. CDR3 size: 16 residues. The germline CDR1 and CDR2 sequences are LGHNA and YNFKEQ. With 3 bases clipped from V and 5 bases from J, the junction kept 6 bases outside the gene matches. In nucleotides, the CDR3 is TGTGCCAGCAGCCAGCGACTAGCGGGAAGAAACAATGAGCAGTTCTTC. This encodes CASSQRLAGRNNEQFF.

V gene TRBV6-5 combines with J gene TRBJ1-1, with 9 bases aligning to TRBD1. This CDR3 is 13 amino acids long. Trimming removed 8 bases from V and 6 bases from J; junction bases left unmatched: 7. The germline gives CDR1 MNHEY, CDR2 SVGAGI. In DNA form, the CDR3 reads TGTGCCAGCGGAACAGGGGGCAAGGCTGAAGCTTTCTTT. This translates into CASGTGGKAEAFF.

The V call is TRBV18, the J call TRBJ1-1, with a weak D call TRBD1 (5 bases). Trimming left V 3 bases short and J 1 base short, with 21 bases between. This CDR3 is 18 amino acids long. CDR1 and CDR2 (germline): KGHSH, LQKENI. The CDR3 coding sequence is TGTGCCAGCTCACCTCTTCGGGGGTCACCCACAGGGAACACTGAAGCTTTCTTT. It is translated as CASSPLRGSPTGNTEAFF.

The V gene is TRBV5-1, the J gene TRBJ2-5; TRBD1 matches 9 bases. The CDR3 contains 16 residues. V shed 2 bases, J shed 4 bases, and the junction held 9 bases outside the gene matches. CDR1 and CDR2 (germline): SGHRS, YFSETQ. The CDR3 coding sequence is TGCGCCAGCAGCTTCGGCCTGGGGGACAGGGTAGAGACCCAGTACTTC. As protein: CASSFGLGDRVETQYF.

CDR3 sequence reads: CASSPGLGASSTDTQYF. CDR3 DNA sequence: TGTGCCAGCAGCCCCGGCCTGGGGGCAAGTAGCACAGATACGCAGTATTTT. The rearrangement uses TRBV5-4 and TRBJ2-3; a weak D match, TRBD1 (6 bases). The V and J ends lost 4 bases and 0 bases respectively, with 18 bases between them. Germline V gives CDR1 SGHNT, CDR2 YYREEE (reference sequence). CDR3 length: 17 residues. Using reference TRBV5-4 and TRBJ2-3 for the parts outside the CDR3, the full variable domain is ETGVTQSPTHLIKTRGQQVTLRCSSQSGHNTVSWYQQALGQGPQFIFQYYREEENGRGNFPPRFSGLQFPNYSSELNVNALELDDSALYLCASSPGLGASSTDTQYFGPGTRLTVL.

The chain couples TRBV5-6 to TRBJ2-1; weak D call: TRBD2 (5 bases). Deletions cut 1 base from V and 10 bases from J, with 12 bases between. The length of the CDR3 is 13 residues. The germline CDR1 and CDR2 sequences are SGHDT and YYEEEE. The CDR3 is CASSLNPRREQFF. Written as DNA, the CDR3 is TGTGCCAGCAGCTTGAACCCGCGGAGGGAGCAGTTCTTC.

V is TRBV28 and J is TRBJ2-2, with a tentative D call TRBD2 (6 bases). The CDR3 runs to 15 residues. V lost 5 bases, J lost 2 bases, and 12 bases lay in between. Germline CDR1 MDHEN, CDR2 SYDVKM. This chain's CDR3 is CASSIGTLNTGELFF. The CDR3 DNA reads TGTGCCAGCAGTATCGGGACTCTAAACACCGGGGAGCTGTTTTTT.